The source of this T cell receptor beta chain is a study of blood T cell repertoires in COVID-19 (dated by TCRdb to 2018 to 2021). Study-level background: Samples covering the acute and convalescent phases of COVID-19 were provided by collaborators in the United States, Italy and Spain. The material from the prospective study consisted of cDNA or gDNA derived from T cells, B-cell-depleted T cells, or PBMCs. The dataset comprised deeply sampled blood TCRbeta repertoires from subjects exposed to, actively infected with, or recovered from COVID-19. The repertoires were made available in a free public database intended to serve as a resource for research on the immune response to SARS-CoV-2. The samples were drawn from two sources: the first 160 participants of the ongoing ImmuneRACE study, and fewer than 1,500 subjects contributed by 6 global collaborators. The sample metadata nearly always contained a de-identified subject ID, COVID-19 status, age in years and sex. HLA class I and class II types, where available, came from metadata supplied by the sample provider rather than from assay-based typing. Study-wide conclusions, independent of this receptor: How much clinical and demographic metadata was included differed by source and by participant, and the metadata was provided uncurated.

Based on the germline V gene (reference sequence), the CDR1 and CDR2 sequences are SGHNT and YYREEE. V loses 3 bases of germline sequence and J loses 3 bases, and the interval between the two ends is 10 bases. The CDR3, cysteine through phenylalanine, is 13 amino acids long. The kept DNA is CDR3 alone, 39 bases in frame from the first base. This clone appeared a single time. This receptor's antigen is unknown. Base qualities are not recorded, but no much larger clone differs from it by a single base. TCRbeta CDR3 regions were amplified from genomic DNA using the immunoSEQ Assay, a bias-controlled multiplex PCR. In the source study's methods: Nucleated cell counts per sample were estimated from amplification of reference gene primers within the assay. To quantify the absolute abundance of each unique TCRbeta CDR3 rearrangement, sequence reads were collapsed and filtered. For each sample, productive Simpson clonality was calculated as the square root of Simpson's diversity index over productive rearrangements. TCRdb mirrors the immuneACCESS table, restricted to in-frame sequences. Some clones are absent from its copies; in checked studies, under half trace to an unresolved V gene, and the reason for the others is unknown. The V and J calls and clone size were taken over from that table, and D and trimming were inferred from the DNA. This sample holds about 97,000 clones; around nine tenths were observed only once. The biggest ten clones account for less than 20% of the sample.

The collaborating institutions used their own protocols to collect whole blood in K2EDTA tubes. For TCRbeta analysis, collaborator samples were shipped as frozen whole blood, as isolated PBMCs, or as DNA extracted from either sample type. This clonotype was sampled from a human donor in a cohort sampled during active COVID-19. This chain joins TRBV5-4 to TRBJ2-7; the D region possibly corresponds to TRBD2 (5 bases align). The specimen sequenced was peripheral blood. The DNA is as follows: TGTGCCAGCAGCTCCAACGGGATCTACGAGCAGTACTTC. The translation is CASSSNGIYEQYF.